Listed below are T cell receptor beta chains from one sample, sequenced in a study of cytomegalovirus exposure and HLA in healthy donors. Sequencing used immunoSEQ multiplex PCR; TCRdb keeps in-frame clones, though not all of them. The sample has around 100,000 clones; about four fifths are singletons. What was sequenced was PBMCs. These receptors all come from a man in his thirties or forties in good health and CMV-seropositive. CDR3s include the opening cysteine and the closing phenylalanine or tryptophan. A D gene is named only where the DNA matches it firmly. Expanded clones are given a class, and other clones once, few, many or no size at all.

v_gene	d_gene	abundance	j_gene	CDR3aa	CDR3nt
TRBV28	TRBD1	.	TRBJ1-3	CASSWDRERNTIYF	TGTGCCAGCAGTTGGGACAGGGAAAGAAACACCATATATTTT
TRBV7-7	TRBD1	.	TRBJ2-2	CASGGQGANTGELFF	TGTGCCAGCGGGGGACAGGGGGCGAACACCGGGGAGCTGTTTTTT
TRBV5-1	TRBD1	.	TRBJ1-2	CASSLEDRGGYTF	TGCGCCAGCAGCTTGGAAGACAGGGGAGGCTACACCTTC
TRBV6-7	TRBD1	once	TRBJ2-7	CASSQTDREPYEQYF	TGTGCCAGCAGTCAAACCGACAGGGAACCCTACGAGCAGTACTTC
TRBV6-1	.	.	TRBJ1-2	CASSARGLSYGYTF	TGTGCCAGCAGTGCTCGGGGACTCTCGTATGGCTACACCTTC
TRBV29-1	.	.	TRBJ2-7	CSVATGSEQYF	TGCAGCGTCGCTACAGGGTCCGAGCAGTACTTC
TRBV2	.	.	TRBJ2-5	CASSRGNVGETQYF	TGTGCCAGCAGCCGGGGGAATGTGGGAGAGACCCAGTACTTC
TRBV7-8	TRBD1	once	TRBJ2-7	CASSPGDRDRGHEQYF	TGTGCCAGCAGCCCCGGAGACCGGGACAGGGGACACGAGCAGTACTTC
TRBV15	.	once	TRBJ1-1	CATSSSRDTEAFF	TGTGCCACCAGCAGTTCCCGGGACACTGAAGCTTTCTTT
TRBV9	TRBD1	few	TRBJ1-1	CASSSDRATEAFF	TGTGCCAGCAGCTCCGACAGGGCTACTGAAGCTTTCTTT
TRBV6-1	TRBD2	.	TRBJ2-3	CASTRLAGGQDTQYF	TGTGCCAGCACCCGACTAGCGGGGGGGCAAGATACGCAGTATTTT
TRBV4-1	.	.	TRBJ1-6	CASSQDPYSPLHF	TGCGCCAGCAGCCAAGACCCTTATTCACCCCTCCACTTT
TRBV28	.	medium-sized	TRBJ2-7	CASESTGTPTGEQYF	TGTGCCAGCGAATCAACCGGGACACCTACGGGCGAGCAGTACTTC
TRBV10-1	TRBD1	.	TRBJ1-2	CANPRASTGFSYGYTF	TGCGCCAACCCACGAGCCTCGACAGGGTTTTCCTATGGCTACACCTTC